Shown below are 26 T cell receptor beta chains from a single sample sequenced in a study of regulatory T cells in long-lasting Graves disease. Researchers made TCR beta libraries by using iRepertoire HTBI primers and running Arm-PCR on CDR3 regions. TCRdb redid the calling of the multiplex PCR reads with MiXCR, one entry per CDR3 protein. This sample has 250,000 to 300,000 distinct CDR3 sequences, with about 20% found just once. Time point reported: newly diagnosed GD, antithyroid drugs for less than 3 months. PBMC RNA was the source of the TCR library. This sample also belongs to another study, concerning T cells in Graves' hyperthyroidism and ophthalmopathy.

This specimen consisted of peripheral blood mononuclear cells (PBMCs), obtained at new diagnosis, from a patient treated with antithyroid drugs. The receptors derive from a woman in her thirties with Graves disease.

This clonotype was observed at least ten times. This sequence joins TRBV20-1 and TRBJ2-5; tentatively, D is TRBD1 or TRBD2 (6 bases each). CDR3 length: 13 amino acids. CDR1 is DFQATT, CDR2 SNEGSKA, per germline (reference sequence). The CDR3 nucleotides read TGCAGCGCCCTCATTGGGGGGCAGGAGACCCAGTACTTC. This gives the protein CSALIGGQETQYF.

The rearrangement joins TRBV29-1 to TRBJ2-5; D not certain. The germline V gene encodes CDR1 SQVTM and CDR2 ANQGSEA. The V gene lost 2 bases and the J gene lost 8 bases, with 12 bases spanning the gap. This CDR3 has 12 amino acids. The DNA of the CDR3 is TGCAGCGTTGAAAAAACTACATCAACCCAGTACTTC. This encodes CSVEKTTSTQYF. The full variable domain, rest sourced from reference TRBV29-1 and TRBJ2-5, is SAVISQKPSRDICQRGTSLTIQCQVDSQVTMMFWYRQQPGQSLTLIATANQGSEATYESGFVIDKFPISRPNLTFSTLTVSNMSPEDSSIYLCSVEKTTSTQYFGPGTRLLVL.

This clonotype occurred many times. This chain links TRBV6-1 with TRBJ1-2; 10 bases fit TRBD1. V lost 5 bases and J lost 5; bases outside the gene matches: 5. Germline V lookup: CDR1 MNHNS, CDR2 SASEGT. This CDR3 comprises 14 residues. The CDR3 loop is CASSRQGARYGYTF. The CDR3 DNA follows: TGTGCCAGCAGTAGACAGGGGGCCAGGTATGGCTACACCTTC.

This clonotype was picked up many times. This chain's CDR3 is CSARSPTGGDVNEQFF. CDR3 DNA sequence: TGCAGTGCTAGATCCCCCACAGGGGGAGATGTCAATGAGCAGTTCTTC. The chain joins TRBV20-1 to TRBJ2-1; 8 bases agree with TRBD1. CDR3 length: 16 residues. The germline V gene encodes CDR1 DFQATT and CDR2 SNEGSKA (reference sequence). The ends lost 2 bases at V and 6 bases at J; junction bases unmatched: 12.

This clonotype turned up a few times. This chain uses TRBV19 with TRBJ2-3; D call uncertain. The ends were cut back, 2 bases at V and 0 bases at J, with 6 bases in the middle. The CDR3 has 14 residues. CDR1 and CDR2 (germline): LNHDA, SQIVND (reference sequence). CDR3: CASSISVSTDTQYF. CDR3 nucleotides: TGTGCCAGTAGTATAAGCGTCAGCACAGATACGCAGTATTTT.

This clonotype has ten or more counts. The genes are TRBV7-6 and TRBJ2-1; the D call may be TRBD1 or TRBD2 (5 bases each). Germline V gene sequence: CDR1 SGHVS, CDR2 FNYEAQ. The CDR3 is made up of 14 amino acids. Between the trimmed V and J ends, which lost 5 bases and 8 bases, there was a span of 16 bases. The CDR3 nucleotides are TGTGCCAGCAGCCCTCAAGAAGGGACCTATGAGCAGTTCTTC. It translates to CASSPQEGTYEQFF.

In this sample, this clonotype turned up many times. The chain is built from TRBV20-1 and TRBJ2-1; 8 positions match TRBD2. Germline-derived CDR1 and CDR2 are DFQATT and SNEGSKA (reference sequence). The CDR3 spans 15 residues. With V trimmed by 3 bases and J by 5 bases, 9 bases remained unmatched. Written as DNA, the CDR3 is TGCAGTGCTAGGTCACTAGCGGCTACAAACAATGAGCAGTTCTTC. Translated: CSARSLAATNNEQFF.

As to this clonotype: Because the CDR3 is missing its conserved closing phenylalanine or tryptophan, this is likely a read error. The chain recombines TRBV18 with TRBJ2-3; D may match TRBD1 or TRBD2 (5 bases each). Germline V gene lookup returns CDR1 KGHSH and CDR2 LQKENI. Trimming left V 4 bases short and J 5 bases short, with 16 bases between. The CDR3 is 15 amino acids. CDR3 sequence: CASSQARQGVDTQYI. For the CDR3, the DNA is TGTGCCAGCTCACAGGCCCGGCAGGGAGTAGATACGCAGTATATT.

This clonotype showed up many times. The chain combines TRBV11-2 with TRBJ2-5; D not resolved. CDR3 length: 15 amino acids. Germline V gene sequence: CDR1 SGHAT, CDR2 FQNNGV. Trimming took 1 base from V and 5 from J, leaving 14 bases between them. CDR3 sequence (DNA): TGTGCCAGCAGCTTAGTCACCGGAACGGCGGAGACCCAGTACTTC. Residues: CASSLVTGTAETQYF.

This clonotype was detected a few times. V and J are TRBV6-1 and TRBJ1-1; D remains ambiguous. Germline assignment: CDR1 MNHNS and CDR2 SASEGT. V dropped 6 bases and J dropped 11 bases, with 19 bases sitting between them. There are 13 residues in the CDR3. The CDR3, as DNA: TGTGCCAGCAGGAGAACTTTGGACCAAGGGGCTTTCTTT. This translates into CASRRTLDQGAFF.

This chain links TRBV7-6 with TRBJ2-1; 13 bases align to TRBD2. With V trimmed by 7 bases and J by 12 bases, 6 bases remained unmatched. CDR1 is SGHVS, CDR2 FNYEAQ, per germline. The length of the CDR3 is 13 residues. In DNA form, the CDR3 reads TGTGCCAGCACCATACTAGCGGGGGGGCCGCAGTTCTTC. Protein product: CASTILAGGPQFF.

This clonotype has at least ten counts. The chain carries TRBV11-2 and TRBJ1-2, with 9 bases that match TRBD1. CDR1 is SGHAT, CDR2 FQNNGV, per germline. Unmatched junction bases numbered 0, after V lost 1 base and J lost 6 bases. This CDR3 region has 13 residues. CDR3 nucleotide sequence: TGTGCCAGCAGCTTAGGACAGGGGGATGGCTACACCTTC. This gives the protein CASSLGQGDGYTF.

This clonotype appeared many times. The chain joins TRBV27 to TRBJ1-2, with 7 bases matching TRBD1. Germline V gives CDR1 MNHEY, CDR2 SMNVEV (reference sequence). V shed 4 bases and J 0 bases; nucleotides not matched to a gene: 5. The CDR3 is 15 amino acids. CDR3 bases: TGTGCCAGCAGTTCCACAGGGGCCGCTAACTATGGCTACACCTTC. It encodes CASSSTGAANYGYTF.

A note on this clonotype: One base away lies a much larger clone, so this may be a sequencing read error. The rearrangement joins TRBV6-1 to TRBJ1-5, with D uncertain. The CDR3 is 13 residues long. CDR1 and CDR2 from the germline V gene are MNHNS and SASEGT. The CDR3 coding sequence is TGTGCCAGCGGGAAATTCGGAGCTCAGCTCCAGCATTTT. Translation: CASGKFGAQLQHF.

Ten or more counts support this clonotype. This chain connects TRBV3-1 to TRBJ1-2; tentatively, D is TRBD1 (5 bases). With 2 bases removed from V and 6 bases from J, the gap between germline ends came to 10 bases. The CDR3 spans 13 residues. The germline CDR1 and CDR2 sequences are LGHDT and YNNKEL (reference sequence). CDR3 coding DNA: TGTGCCAGCAGCCAACAGGGAGAGGATGGCTACACCTTC. This gives the protein CASSQQGEDGYTF. Using reference TRBV3-1 and TRBJ1-2 for the parts outside the CDR3, the full variable domain is DTAVSQTPKYLVTQMGNDKSIKCEQNLGHDTMYWYKQDSKKFLKIMFSYNNKELIINETVPNRFSPKSPDKAHLNLHINSLELGDSAVYFCASSQQGEDGYTFGSGTRLTVV.

The table lists this clonotype with many counts. The J gene is TRBJ2-1, the V gene TRBV27; possibly TRBD1 or TRBD2 for D (5 bases each). Trimming pared 5 bases from V and 8 bases from J, leaving 16 bases between. This CDR3 is built from 14 residues. The germline V gene has CDR1 MNHEY and CDR2 SMNVEV (reference sequence). The CDR3 loop is CASSPEGTKYEQFF. The CDR3 DNA sequence: TGTGCCAGCAGTCCCGAGGGGACCAAATATGAGCAGTTCTTC.

This clonotype was counted at least ten times. This chain joins TRBV29-1 and TRBJ1-2; D is perhaps TRBD1 (6 bases). The V end was cut by 5 bases, the J end by 4 bases, with 14 bases between. Germline values: CDR1 SQVTM, CDR2 ANQGSEA. The CDR3 runs 13 residues. CDR3 nucleotide sequence: TGCAGCGTTTCACCGGGACACCTCTATGGCTACACCTTC. This encodes CSVSPGHLYGYTF.

This clonotype has ten or more counts. The CDR3 sequence is CASRQGNTGSGELFF. CDR3 in DNA: TGTGCCAGCAGACAAGGGAACACAGGGTCCGGGGAGCTGTTTTTT. V gene TRBV6-1 combines with J gene TRBJ2-2, with D perhaps matching TRBD1 (6 bases). Germline V CDR1 and CDR2: MNHNS, SASEGT. V was pared by 6 bases and J by 6 bases, with 17 bases between. The CDR3 has 15 amino acids.

This clonotype was observed at least ten times. The chain carries TRBV27 and TRBJ2-5, with no clear D. The CDR3 totals 14 residues. Germline CDR1 is MNHEY and CDR2 is SMNVEV (reference sequence). Trimming left V 5 bases short and J 7 bases short, with 17 bases between. CDR3 sequence reads: CASSPRPSSVTQYF. DNA of the CDR3: TGTGCCAGCAGTCCCCGGCCATCCTCTGTGACCCAGTACTTC.

In this sample, this clonotype turned up many times. The chain employs TRBV20-1 and TRBJ1-6; 7 bases agree with TRBD1. The CDR3 runs to 13 residues. Germline V gene lookup returns CDR1 DFQATT and CDR2 SNEGSKA (reference sequence). V trimming: 4 bases; J trimming: 4 bases; junction bases outside the gene matches: 1. DNA of the CDR3: TGCAGTGCTAAACAGGGGTATAATTCACCCCTCCACTTT. Amino acids: CSAKQGYNSPLHF.

This clonotype was detected many times. V and J are TRBV7-9 and TRBJ1-1; D uncertain. The CDR3 length is 15 residues. Germline CDR1 SEHNR, CDR2 FQNEAQ (reference sequence). V dropped 1 base and J dropped 1 base, with 10 bases sitting between them. CDR3 nucleotide sequence: TGTGCCAGCAGCTTAGGGCGGGTGAGGAACACTGAAGCTTTCTTT. It translates to CASSLGRVRNTEAFF.

V gene TRBV12-3 or TRBV12-4 combines with J gene TRBJ2-1; D might be TRBD2 (6 bases). This CDR3 is built from 19 residues. Trimming shortened V by 5 bases and J by 13 bases, and 36 bases separated the two germline ends. The CDR3 loop reads CASSPHSPGAISLEETQFF. Written as DNA, the CDR3 is TGTGCCAGCAGTCCACACAGCCCGGGAGCCATCTCCCTTGAGGAGACCCAGTTCTTC.

A word on this clonotype: A much larger clonotype is one base distant, so this may be a read error. The chain combines TRBV6-5 with TRBJ2-5; 8 nucleotides agree with TRBD2. CDR3 size: 15 residues. CDR1 and CDR2 from the germline V gene are MNHEY and SVGAGI. CDR3 in amino acids: CVSSYMETSVETQYF. The DNA of the CDR3 is TGTGTCAGCAGTTACATGGAGACTAGCGTGGAGACCCAGTACTTC.

At least ten counts were recorded for this clonotype. The rearrangement uses TRBV27 and TRBJ2-3; 7 bases are a match to TRBD1. V shed 0 bases, J shed 1 base, and the junction held 4 bases outside the gene matches. The length of the CDR3 is 16 residues. CDR1 is MNHEY and CDR2 is SMNVEV in the germline V gene (reference sequence). For the CDR3, the DNA is TGTGCCAGCAGTTTATCGCCCCAGGGGGGCACAGATACGCAGTATTTT. It translates to CASSLSPQGGTDTQYF.

This clonotype was seen ten or more times. The V gene is TRBV20-1, the J gene TRBJ2-7; TRBD1 matches 10 bases. This CDR3 comprises 13 residues. After removal of 6 bases from V and 3 bases from J, the junction contained 5 bases not matched to a gene. Germline assignment: CDR1 DFQATT and CDR2 SNEGSKA (reference sequence). The chain's CDR3 is CSAAGQGYYEQYF. CDR3 nucleotides: TGCAGTGCCGCGGGACAGGGGTACTACGAGCAGTACTTC.

A word on this clonotype: A far larger clone is off by one base, so a read error is likely. This chain connects TRBV7-9 to TRBJ2-7; D is perhaps TRBD2 (5 bases). Germline CDR1 and CDR2: SEHNR and FQNEAQ (reference sequence). CDR3 length: 15 residues. CDR3 sequence reads: CASSLVVVGANEQYF. The CDR3 DNA reads TGCGCCAGCAGCTTGGTAGTAGTGGGAGCCAACGAGCAGTACTTC. Filled out from reference TRBV7-9 and TRBJ2-7, the complete variable domain reads DTGVSQNPRHKITKRGQNVTFRCDPISEHNRLYWYRQTLGQGPEFLTYFQNEAQLEKSRLLSDRFSAERPKGSFSTLEIQRTEQGDSAMYLCASSLVVVGANEQYFGPGTRLTVT.